This passage covers 18 T cell receptor beta chains from one sample sequenced in a study of CD8 T cells in ankylosing spondylitis. TCRdb recomputed calls from the 5' RACE reads with MiXCR, one row per CDR3 protein. The sample lists roughly 100,000 distinct CDR3 sequences, 20% to 30% occurring once. Sequencing was performed on synovial fluid, either unsorted or a sorted T cell fraction (not recorded which). The origin of the receptors is a male donor with ankylosing spondylitis.

This rearrangement joins TRBV11-3 to TRBJ2-6; unclear D gene. CDR3 size: 15 residues. V was trimmed by 1 base and J by 1 base, leaving 5 bases between them. In germline, CDR1 is SGHNT, CDR2 YENEEA. Here the CDR3 reads CASSLGASGANVLTF. CDR3 coding DNA: TGTGCCAGCAGCTTAGGGGCATCTGGGGCCAACGTCCTGACTTTC.

The rearrangement uses TRBV5-1 and TRBJ2-1, with 7 nucleotides matching TRBD2. This CDR3 has 16 residues. CDR1 and CDR2 from the germline V gene are SGHRS and YFSETQ. The ends lost 1 base at V and 0 bases at J; junction bases unmatched: 4. CDR3 nucleotide sequence: TGCGCCAGCAGCTTGCTTCGCGGGAGCTCCTACAATGAGCAGTTCTTC. It translates to CASSLLRGSSYNEQFF.

This chain links TRBV10-1 with TRBJ2-5; TRBD1 agrees at 7 bases. This CDR3 is 14 amino acids long. Germline V CDR1 and CDR2: WNHNN, SYGVQD (reference sequence). The ends lost 4 bases at V and 3 bases at J; junction bases unmatched: 5. This chain's CDR3 is CASSAPDREETQYF. CDR3 DNA sequence: TGCGCCAGCAGTGCCCCAGACAGGGAAGAGACCCAGTACTTC.

The chain combines TRBV29-1 with TRBJ2-3; possible D gene TRBD1, 6 bases. Trimming shortened V by 4 bases and J by 2 bases, and 10 bases separated the two germline ends. From germline, CDR1 is SQVTM and CDR2 ANQGSEA. This CDR3 is 13 amino acids long. The CDR3 spells CSVGRDITDTQYF. The DNA of the CDR3 is TGCAGCGTTGGCCGGGACATCACAGATACGCAGTATTTT.

This clonotype showed up just a few times. This sequence joins TRBV20-1 and TRBJ2-1; D is unclear. Germline V gene sequence: CDR1 DFQATT, CDR2 SNEGSKA (reference sequence). V was shortened by 0 bases and J by 4 bases, with 16 bases between the two germline ends. The CDR3 loop spans 16 amino acids. CDR3 amino acids: CSARDYDGGNYNEQFF. The CDR3 DNA is TGCAGTGCTAGAGATTATGATGGTGGGAATTACAATGAGCAGTTCTTC.

The chain couples TRBV5-1 to TRBJ2-1; D not resolved. Germline CDR1 is SGHRS and CDR2 is YFSETQ. CDR3 size: 13 residues. Trimming removed 4 bases from V and 8 bases from J, with 13 bases in between. As DNA, the CDR3 is TGCGCCAGCAGCCCGGATGGATGGGATGAGCAGTTCTTC. Encoded protein: CASSPDGWDEQFF.

This clonotype occurred a few times. This sequence joins TRBV2 and TRBJ2-1; TRBD2 matches at 8 bases. V gave up 4 bases and J gave up 0 bases; unmatched junction bases: 8. Germline V gene sequence: CDR1 SNHLY, CDR2 FYNNEI. The CDR3 runs 17 residues. The CDR3 region has the DNA TGTGCCAGCAGTGCCCGTGGCGGGACTAGCTCCTACAATGAGCAGTTCTTC. It specifies CASSARGGTSSYNEQFF.

This clonotype has a handful of counts. CDR3 DNA sequence: TGCGCCAGCAGCAACCTTGGAGGAGCGAACACTGAAGCTTTCTTT. This gives the protein CASSNLGGANTEAFF. The rearrangement uses TRBV5-1 and TRBJ1-1; D unresolved. The CDR3 extends over 15 amino acids. V shed 4 bases and J shed 1 base, with 14 bases lying between them. Germline V CDR1 and CDR2: SGHRS, YFSETQ.

The sample holds many counts of this clonotype. This sequence joins TRBV20-1 and TRBJ2-3; no clear D. V was cut by 4 bases and J by 2 bases, with 7 bases left in between. Germline lookup yields CDR1 DFQATT and CDR2 SNEGSKA (reference sequence). The CDR3 is 12 residues long. The CDR3 loop is CSAKDHTDTQYF. CDR3 in DNA: TGCAGTGCTAAGGACCACACAGATACGCAGTATTTT.

This chain uses TRBV29-1 with TRBJ2-4; 8 bases align to TRBD2. The CDR3 is 12 residues long. The germline gives CDR1 SQVTM, CDR2 ANQGSEA. Trimming removed 5 bases from V and 8 bases from J; junction bases left unmatched: 5. CDR3 region: CSVLAGGDIQYF. In nucleotides, the CDR3 is TGCAGCGTTTTGGCGGGAGGAGACATTCAGTACTTC.

This clonotype was observed a handful of times. In DNA, the CDR3 is TGCGCCAGCAGCTTGGAGGACCGAGAGACCCAGTACTTC. This encodes CASSLEDRETQYF. This chain connects TRBV5-1 to TRBJ2-5; D unclear. V was trimmed by 0 bases and J by 4 bases, leaving 7 bases between them. The CDR3 covers 13 residues. Germline CDR1 reads SGHRS; CDR2 reads YFSETQ.

The rearrangement uses TRBV5-1 and TRBJ2-1, with a weak D call TRBD2 (6 bases). The germline V gene has CDR1 SGHRS and CDR2 YFSETQ. The CDR3 is made up of 15 amino acids. V gave up 4 bases and J gave up 4 bases, with 15 bases separating them. This CDR3 is CASSASGTQYNEQFF. The CDR3 nucleotides are TGCGCCAGCAGCGCCTCCGGGACTCAGTACAATGAGCAGTTCTTC.

Details on this clonotype: Germline is not matched at one junction end, which may reflect a read error. The chain uses TRBV24-1 and TRBJ2-1; TRBD2 matches 8 bases. The germline V gene encodes CDR1 KGHDR and CDR2 SFDVKD. The CDR3 covers 16 residues. The CDR3 spells CGTSALSGSRYNEQFF. The CDR3 bases are TGTGGCACCAGCGCCCTCAGCGGGAGTAGGTACAATGAGCAGTTCTTC.

The genes are TRBV11-3 and TRBJ2-1, with D possibly TRBD1 on 5 matching bases. This CDR3 is built from 13 residues. The V gene's germline CDR1 is SGHNT and CDR2 YENEEA. The V and J ends lost 0 bases and 6 bases respectively, with 6 bases between them. CDR3 sequence: CASSLERGNEQFF. In DNA, the CDR3 is TGTGCCAGCAGCTTAGAAAGGGGCAATGAGCAGTTCTTC. Full variable domain (remainder filled in from reference TRBV11-3 and TRBJ2-1): EAGVVQSPRYKIIEKKQPVAFWCNPISGHNTLYWYLQNLGQGPELLIRYENEEAVDDSQLPKDRFSAERLKGVDSTLKIQPAELGDSAVYLCASSLERGNEQFFGPGTRLTVL.

The chain couples TRBV12-3 or TRBV12-4 to TRBJ2-6; D might be TRBD1 (6 bases). V was pared by 2 bases and J by 0 bases, with 14 bases between. The CDR3 sequence is 18 residues long. The CDR3 nucleotides are TGTGCCAGCAGTTTACGCGACAGGAAGCCCTCTGGGGCCAACGTCCTGACTTTC. It encodes CASSLRDRKPSGANVLTF.

This clonotype was counted between two and nine times. The chain uses TRBV20-1 and TRBJ2-2; D is uncertain. Per germline, CDR1 DFQATT and CDR2 SNEGSKA (reference sequence). Trimming shortened V by 0 bases and J by 7 bases, and 9 bases separated the two germline ends. The CDR3 consists of 13 residues. The CDR3 spells CSARDTPGGELFF. CDR3 DNA sequence: TGCAGTGCTAGAGATACCCCAGGCGGGGAGCTGTTTTTT.

In its sample, this clonotype was seen a few times. The V gene is TRBV24-1, the J gene TRBJ2-5; D is perhaps TRBD1 (5 bases). The length of the CDR3 is 13 residues. In germline, CDR1 is KGHDR, CDR2 SFDVKD. Trimming removed 9 bases from V and 2 bases from J, with 12 bases in between. CDR3 sequence: CATALPGQETQYF. The CDR3, as DNA: TGTGCCACCGCGCTCCCAGGGCAAGAGACCCAGTACTTC.

This clonotype was detected a few times. The CDR3 here is CASSLGTSKDIQYF. For the CDR3, the DNA is TGCGCCAGCAGCTTGGGGACTAGTAAAGACATTCAGTACTTC. The chain recombines TRBV5-1 with TRBJ2-4; 7 bases agree with TRBD2. The CDR3 runs 14 residues. Germline assignment: CDR1 SGHRS and CDR2 YFSETQ. With 0 bases clipped from V and 8 bases from J, the junction kept 5 bases outside the gene matches.